The next 4 T cell receptor beta chains were all read from a single sample in a study of T-cell memory formation after mild COVID-19. TCRdb reprocessed the 5' RACE reads with MiXCR, giving one entry per CDR3 protein. This sample carries around 250,000 distinct CDR3 sequences, around 15% of them seen once, and the ten largest clones take around 23%. The sequencing input was PBMCs or a T cell subset sorted from them (not recorded which). These receptors originate from a man aged 18 to 30 who had mild COVID-19 (a few samples of this study predate the infection). Cell type and time point are not known.

This clonotype showed up just a few times. The V gene is TRBV19, the J gene TRBJ1-1; 11 nucleotides agree with TRBD1. The CDR3 length is 13 residues. V lost 10 bases to trimming and J lost 2 bases; unmatched junction nucleotides: 3. CDR1 and CDR2 (germline): LNHDA, SQIVND (reference sequence). CDR3 region: CATGTGGNTEAFF. Here the CDR3 DNA reads TGTGCCACCGGGACAGGGGGAAACACTGAAGCTTTCTTT.

The chain uses TRBV7-2 and TRBJ1-1; D not resolved. Germline CDR1 and CDR2: SGHTA and FQGNSA. The CDR3 consists of 13 residues. V was shortened by 5 bases and J by 0 bases, with 7 bases between the two germline ends. The CDR3 region has the DNA TGTGCCAGCAGCCCTAATATGAACACTGAAGCTTTCTTT. Protein: CASSPNMNTEAFF.

The chain couples TRBV2 to TRBJ1-1, with 7 bases matching TRBD1. Unmatched junction bases numbered 6, after V lost 5 bases and J lost 0 bases. The CDR3 extends over 15 amino acids. CDR1 is SNHLY, CDR2 FYNNEI, per germline. CDR3 coding DNA: TGTGCCAGCAGTCGGAGGACAGGCTTGAACACTGAAGCTTTCTTT. It translates to CASSRRTGLNTEAFF.

The gene calls are TRBV6-2 or TRBV6-3 and TRBJ1-4; D gene ambiguous. With 7 bases removed from V and 7 bases from J, the gap between germline ends came to 10 bases. The CDR3 has 12 amino acids. CDR1 is MNHEY and CDR2 is SVGEGT in the germline V gene. This CDR3 reads CASKESGEKLFF. In DNA form, the CDR3 reads TGTGCCAGCAAGGAGTCTGGTGAAAAACTGTTTTTT.